Below are 15 T cell receptor beta chains sequenced from a single sample in a study of T cell responses to AZD1222 COVID-19 vaccine. Libraries were prepared by immunoSEQ multiplex PCR; TCRdb keeps only in-frame clonotypes and omits some of them. The sample contains about 150,000 clones, 80% to 95% of which appear only once. Source: peripheral blood, taken on day 0 of AZD1222 vaccination. The receptors stem from an adult in good health.

The J gene is TRBJ1-6, the V gene TRBV28; 7 positions agree with TRBD1. In germline, CDR1 is MDHEN, CDR2 SYDVKM. The CDR3 contains 14 residues. Germline trimming cut 6 bases from V and 6 bases from J; bases unmatched to any gene: 5. The CDR3 reads CASSPGQFNSPLHF. The CDR3 DNA sequence: TGTGCCAGCAGCCCGGGACAGTTTAATTCACCCCTCCACTTT. Combining the CDR3 with reference TRBV28 and TRBJ1-6 gives the whole variable domain DVKVTQSSRYLVKRTGEKVFLECVQDMDHENMFWYRQDPGLGLRLIYFSYDVKMKEKGDIPEGYSVSREKKERFSLILESASTNQTSMYLCASSPGQFNSPLHFGNGTRLTVT.

The V and J genes are TRBV5-6 and TRBJ1-2, with TRBD1 matching 7 bases. The germline V gene has CDR1 SGHDT and CDR2 YYEEEE. The junction had 6 bases not matched to a gene; V was cut back by 4 bases and J by 6 bases. This CDR3 has 13 residues. CDR3 amino acids: CASSQPTGNGYTF. The DNA of the CDR3 is TGTGCCAGCAGCCAACCGACAGGGAATGGCTACACCTTC.

The rearrangement uses TRBV10-3 and TRBJ1-2, with D unresolved. Germline CDR1 reads ENHRY; CDR2 reads SYGVKD. The CDR3 spans 16 residues. V dropped 4 bases and J dropped 6 bases, with 21 bases sitting between them. The CDR3 loop is CAISAGEYVPTHGYTF. The CDR3 nucleotides read TGTGCCATCAGTGCGGGAGAATATGTCCCGACGCATGGCTACACCTTC.

A word on this clone: At one boundary the junction diverges from the germline segment, which might be a read error. This sequence joins TRBV24-1 and TRBJ1-5; TRBD1 agrees at 7 bases. Looked up from germline, CDR1 is KGHDR and CDR2 is SFDVKD. The CDR3 runs to 13 residues. Written as DNA, the CDR3 is TGTGCCATCAGTACAGGGGTCAATCAGCCCCAGCATTTT. It translates to CAISTGVNQPQHF.

The table lists this clone with a count of one. CDR3 protein: CASSYGLAGLYEQYF. CDR3 nucleotide sequence: TGTGCCAGCAGTTACGGGCTAGCGGGACTATACGAGCAGTACTTC. This chain uses TRBV6-2 or TRBV6-3 with TRBJ2-7; 9 bases line up with TRBD2. The germline V gene encodes CDR1 MNHEY and CDR2 SVGEGT. V gave up 2 bases and J gave up 4 bases; unmatched junction bases: 6. CDR3 length: 15 residues.

This clone turned up a few times. The chain uses TRBV25-1 and TRBJ1-1; no firm D call. V was pared by 6 bases and J by 5 bases, with 10 bases between. Germline V lookup: CDR1 MGHDK, CDR2 SYGVNS. The length of the CDR3 is 12 residues. CDR3 bases: TGTGCCAGCAGCCTAGACGAGACTGAAGCTTTCTTT. Its translation is CASSLDETEAFF.

The chain recombines TRBV28 with TRBJ1-1; no reliable D call. There are 13 residues in the CDR3. CDR1 is MDHEN and CDR2 is SYDVKM in the germline V gene. The V gene lost 11 bases and the J gene lost 3 bases, with 16 bases spanning the gap. CDR3 bases: TGTGCCGCCAAAGGGCAGTTCGACACTGAAGCTTTCTTT. Translated: CAAKGQFDTEAFF.

The chain carries TRBV15 and TRBJ1-4; 7 bases line up with TRBD1. Trimming at V came to 3 bases and at J to 6 bases, leaving 10 bases not matched to a gene. The CDR3 extends over 16 amino acids. Germline V CDR1 and CDR2: LNHNV, YYDKDF (reference sequence). The CDR3 here is CATSRQGQTSHEKLFF. CDR3 bases: TGTGCCACCAGCAGGCAGGGACAGACCTCACATGAAAAACTGTTTTTT.

J is TRBJ1-1 and V is TRBV10-3; D is uncertain. Germline V lookup: CDR1 ENHRY, CDR2 SYGVKD. V was cut by 0 bases and J by 2 bases, with 7 bases left in between. This CDR3 is built from 14 residues. CDR3 nucleotide sequence: TGTGCCATCAGTGAGTCGCTTACTAACACTGAAGCTTTCTTT. As protein: CAISESLTNTEAFF.

Written as DNA, the CDR3 is TGTGCCAGCAGCCAAAATGAGGGGGCTAGCTATGGCTACACCTTC. It encodes CASSQNEGASYGYTF. The chain combines TRBV7-6 with TRBJ1-2, with 7 bases that match TRBD1. Germline CDR1 is SGHVS and CDR2 is FNYEAQ. This CDR3 contains 15 residues. The junction had 10 bases not matched to a gene; V was cut back by 5 bases and J by 4 bases.

This clone is a singleton in its sample. The J gene is TRBJ2-7, the V gene TRBV11-2; 9 bases fit TRBD1. Germline V lookup: CDR1 SGHAT, CDR2 FQNNGV. The CDR3 runs 14 residues. J lost 3 bases, V lost 5 bases, and 5 bases had no gene match. The DNA for the CDR3 is TGTGCCAGCAGCCTCGGGACAGGGCGCTACGAGCAGTACTTC. It yields the protein CASSLGTGRYEQYF.

This chain connects TRBV30 to TRBJ2-5; tentatively, D is TRBD1 (6 bases). Trimming pared 1 base from V and 5 bases from J, leaving 17 bases between. The CDR3 is 15 amino acids. CDR1 and CDR2 from the germline V gene are GTSNPN and SVGIG (reference sequence). CDR3 coding DNA: TGTGCCTGGAGTGGCGGCGGACAGTGGGGCGAGACCCAGTACTTC. It translates to CAWSGGGQWGETQYF.

This clone has only a few counts. The chain couples TRBV14 to TRBJ2-2; D not certain. Trimming cost V 6 bases and J 2 bases, with 10 bases left between them. This CDR3 contains 14 residues. Looked up from germline, CDR1 is SGHDN and CDR2 is FVKESK. In DNA, the CDR3 is TGTGCCAGCAGTCAACTGGATAACACCGGGGAGCTGTTTTTT. Translated: CASSQLDNTGELFF. Variable domain in full (rest from reference TRBV14 and TRBJ2-2): EAGVTQFPSHSVIEKGQTVTLRCDPISGHDNLYWYRRVMGKEIKFLLHFVKESKQDESGMPNNRFLAERTGGTYSTLKVQPAELEDSGVYFCASSQLDNTGELFFGEGSRLTVL.

This chain uses TRBV30 with TRBJ1-1; 8 positions agree with TRBD1. V was clipped by 5 bases and J by 5 bases; unmatched bases: 10. Germline V gene data show CDR1 as GTSNPN and CDR2 as SVGIG (reference sequence). This CDR3 contains 14 residues. The DNA of the CDR3 is TGTGCCTGGCTACCCAGGGGGCGGAGGACTGAAGCTTTCTTT. It specifies CAWLPRGRRTEAFF. Drawing the rest from reference TRBV30 and TRBJ1-1, the complete variable domain is SQTIHQWPATLVQPVGSPLSLECTVEGTSNPNLYWYRQAAGRGLQLLFYSVGIGQISSEVPQNLSASRPQDRQFILSSKKLLLSDSGFYLCAWLPRGRRTEAFFGQGTRLTVV.

This chain connects TRBV3-1 (or the pseudogene TRBV3-2) to TRBJ2-7, with D uncertain. Trimming removed 6 bases from V and 6 bases from J, with 9 bases in between. The CDR3 totals 11 residues. Germline V gene lookup returns CDR1 LGHDT and CDR2 YNNKEL (reference sequence). Here the CDR3 reads CASRQRSEQYF. The CDR3 nucleotides are TGTGCCAGCAGGCAGCGTTCCGAGCAGTACTTC.